This T cell receptor beta chain was observed in a study of lymphopenia after photon versus proton radiotherapy. Repertoires were generated with immunoSEQ multiplex PCR, while TCRdb's copy carries only in-frame clones and drops some. The table shows about 70,000 clones, with approximately 90% occurring only once. V gave up 8 bases and J gave up 5 bases; unmatched junction bases: 6. Germline V gene sequence: CDR1 MNHNS, CDR2 SASEGT. There are 13 residues in the CDR3. Study-wide results and limits: After lymphocyte nadir, photon-treated repertoires showed oligoclonal expansion, especially CD8+ Temra. Larger post-nadir TCR diversity loss correlated inversely with survival in deceased patients. Survival link was tested only in deceased patients; proton benefit remains a possibility. Relative stability marked proton patients; photon patients lost diversity and naive cells.

A few counts support this clone. Its antigen remains unidentified. This clonotype was obtained from a woman aged 35 to 49 with cholangiocarcinoma. The sequences come from peripheral blood, collected from a patient treated with photon-based radiotherapy. The chain has TRBV6-1 and TRBJ1-5; 7 nucleotides match TRBD1. This CDR3 is CASVLGGYQPQHF. The CDR3 DNA sequence: TGTGCCAGCGTGCTAGGGGGCTATCAGCCCCAGCATTTT.